The clone carrying this T cell receptor (beta chain) has just one count. Its specificity is unknown. The CDR3 contains 14 residues. V was trimmed by 1 base and J by 5 bases, leaving 10 bases between them. Germline assignment: CDR1 SGHRS and CDR2 YFSETQ. TCRdb's table, derived via immunoSEQ multiplex PCR, lists solely in-frame clones and lacks some. The sample has about 55,000 clones, about four fifths seen once. This sample stems from a study of a mutant IDH1 vaccine in newly diagnosed glioma. Study at large: Most patients had radiochemotherapy with temozolomide before enrollment; others had one alone.

The time point here: week 23, last vaccination. The vaccine gave 300 ug of a 20-mer mutant IDH1 peptide subcutaneously per dose. The clonotype comes from a man aged 40-49 years with glioma. The chain employs TRBV5-1 and TRBJ2-1; D is unresolved. The sample consisted of PBMCs, taken from a glioma patient whose treatment included an IDH1 peptide vaccine. CDR3 protein: CASSLTVGNNEQFF. CDR3 coding DNA: TGCGCCAGCAGCTTGACGGTTGGTAACAATGAGCAGTTCTTC.